Detailed here is one TCR beta chain. This sample includes further DNA sequences coding for the same CDR3. These data belong to a study of blood T cell repertoires in COVID-19. Study-wide background: PBMCs, B-cell-depleted T cells, or T cells were the source of the cDNA or gDNA that made up the material.

Germline loops: CDR1 WNHNN, CDR2 SYGVQD (reference sequence). The CDR3 is 13 amino acids. V lost 6 bases to trimming and J lost 1 base, with 9 bases between them. Using immunoSEQ multiplex PCR, the repertoire was profiled, and TCRdb retains in-frame clones only, with some absent. Seen here are 190,000 or so clones, about four fifths observed once, and the top ten hold around 7.5%. Among Cohort 3 donors, those recovered had two negative PCRs, clearance, or symptom resolution. Sequenced input: PBMCs or T cells enriched from blood (not recorded which). This receptor was taken from a man aged 35-49 years who had recovered from COVID-19. The rearrangement joins TRBV10-1 to TRBJ1-1; weak D call: TRBD1 (5 bases). CDR3 residues: CASSRDSNTEAFF. The CDR3 DNA sequence: TGCGCCAGCAGCAGGGATTCGAACACTGAAGCTTTCTTT.